Shown below are 8 T cell receptor beta chains from a single sample sequenced in a study of Ad26.COV2.S vaccination and SARS-CoV-2 variants. The treatment is: some 19 received Ad26.COV2.S at low or high dose, single or two shots; about 5 received placebo; per-sample allocation not given. At day 63 after the first vaccine or placebo injection, samples were drawn. Assay: immunoSEQ multiplex PCR; the TCRdb copy retains only in-frame clones and omits some. The sample lists roughly 500,000 clones, around 88% occurring once. This specimen was peripheral blood, taken in a trial of Ad26.COV2.S vaccine versus placebo. The receptors come from a person aged 18 to 59 who received the Ad26.COV2.S COVID-19 vaccine or a placebo.

V usage is TRBV6-5 and J usage is TRBJ2-1, with D hard to call. Trimming left V 6 bases short and J 5 bases short, with 8 bases between. This CDR3 contains 12 residues. Germline CDR1 reads MNHEY; CDR2 reads SVGAGI. The CDR3 sequence is CASSAVNNEQFF. As DNA, the CDR3 is TGTGCCAGCAGCGCCGTAAACAATGAGCAGTTCTTC.

This chain connects TRBV19 to TRBJ2-7, with D unclear. Germline CDR1 LNHDA, CDR2 SQIVND (reference sequence). Trimming left V 4 bases short and J 3 bases short, with 10 bases between. CDR3 size: 13 residues. The CDR3, as DNA: TGTGCCAGTAGTACCCCCCCATTCTACGAGCAGTACTTC. It yields the protein CASSTPPFYEQYF. The full variable domain, in which reference TRBV19 and TRBJ2-7 provide the parts outside the CDR3, is DGGITQSPKYLFRKEGQNVTLSCEQNLNHDAMYWYRQDPGQGLRLIYYSQIVNDFQKGDIAEGYSVSREKKESFPLTVTSAQKNPTAFYLCASSTPPFYEQYFGPGTRLTVT.

The genes are TRBV7-9 and TRBJ2-1; D may correspond to TRBD1 or TRBD2 (5 bases each). The CDR3 sequence is 16 residues long. V was shortened by 3 bases and J by 6 bases, with 18 bases between the two germline ends. Germline loops: CDR1 SEHNR, CDR2 FQNEAQ (reference sequence). The CDR3 here is CASSFYRGVEGNEQFF. Here the CDR3 DNA reads TGTGCCAGCAGCTTTTACCGGGGCGTGGAAGGCAATGAGCAGTTCTTC.

The rearrangement uses TRBV5-1 and TRBJ2-3; no definite D call. The length of the CDR3 is 12 residues. V lost 4 bases and J 5 bases, leaving 8 bases between the germline ends. Germline loops: CDR1 SGHRS, CDR2 YFSETQ. CDR3 sequence (DNA): TGCGCCAGCAGCGCACAAAAAGATACGCAGTATTTT. It yields the protein CASSAQKDTQYF.

This clone was seen a few times. V gene TRBV4-1 combines with J gene TRBJ1-1, with D possibly matching TRBD1 (5 bases). This CDR3 is built from 15 residues. The germline V gene encodes CDR1 MGHRA and CDR2 YSYEKL. The germline V and J ends were trimmed by 0 bases and 5 bases, with 13 bases remaining between them. The DNA of the CDR3 is TGCGCCAGCAGCCAAGATTGGGGGGTTGGGACTGAAGCTTTCTTT. It specifies CASSQDWGVGTEAFF.

The V gene is TRBV19, the J gene TRBJ2-7; 11 bases align to TRBD1. Trimming removed 4 bases from V and 2 bases from J; junction bases left unmatched: 7. The CDR3 is 16 residues long. Germline values: CDR1 LNHDA, CDR2 SQIVND (reference sequence). CDR3 DNA: TGTGCCAGTAGTACCAACCGGGACAGGGGGGCCTACGAGCAGTACTTC. This translates into CASSTNRDRGAYEQYF.

CDR3 loop: CASSVRDRGHNEQFF. In DNA form, the CDR3 reads TGTGCCAGCAGCGTACGGGACAGGGGACACAATGAGCAGTTCTTC. The chain recombines TRBV9 with TRBJ2-1; 10 bases agree with TRBD1. Germline CDR1 is SGDLS and CDR2 is YYNGEE. This CDR3 has 15 residues. The trim removed 1 base at V and 5 bases at J, leaving 3 bases unmatched.

The chain links TRBV9 to TRBJ1-1; possibly TRBD1 for D (5 bases). V lost 2 bases and J lost 8, with 16 bases in between. Germline CDR1 SGDLS, CDR2 YYNGEE. This CDR3 has 14 amino acids. The chain's CDR3 is CASSVGGTQNEAFF. The CDR3 DNA is TGTGCCAGCAGCGTTGGGGGAACACAAAACGAAGCTTTCTTT.